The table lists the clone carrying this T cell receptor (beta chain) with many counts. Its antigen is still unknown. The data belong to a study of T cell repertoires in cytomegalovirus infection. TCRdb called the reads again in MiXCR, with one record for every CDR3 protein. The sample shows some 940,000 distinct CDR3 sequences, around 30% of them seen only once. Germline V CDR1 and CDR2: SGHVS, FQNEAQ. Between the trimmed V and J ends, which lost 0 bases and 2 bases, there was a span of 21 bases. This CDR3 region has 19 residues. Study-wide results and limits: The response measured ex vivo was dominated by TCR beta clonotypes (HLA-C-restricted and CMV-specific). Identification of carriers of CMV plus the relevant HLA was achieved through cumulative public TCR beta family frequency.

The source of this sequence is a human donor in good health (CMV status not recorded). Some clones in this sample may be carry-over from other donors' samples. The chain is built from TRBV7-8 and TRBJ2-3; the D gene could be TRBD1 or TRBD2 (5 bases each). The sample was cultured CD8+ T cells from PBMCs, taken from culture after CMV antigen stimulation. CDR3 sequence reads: CASSLAVNYGGTYTDTQYF. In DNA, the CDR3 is TGTGCCAGCAGCTTAGCGGTTAATTATGGGGGTACTTACACAGATACGCAGTATTTT.